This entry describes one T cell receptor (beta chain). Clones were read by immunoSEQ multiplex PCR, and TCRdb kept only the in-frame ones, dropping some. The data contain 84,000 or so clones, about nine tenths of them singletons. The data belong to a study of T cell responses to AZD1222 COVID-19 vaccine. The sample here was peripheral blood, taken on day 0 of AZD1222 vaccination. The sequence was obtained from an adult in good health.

The CDR3 here is CASSDREGRIGELFF. The CDR3 region has the DNA TGTGCCAGCAGCGATCGGGAGGGCCGGATCGGGGAGCTGTTTTTT. The chain employs TRBV7-2 and TRBJ2-2, with TRBD2 identical over 8 bases. The length of the CDR3 is 15 residues. Germline V gene sequence: CDR1 SGHTA, CDR2 FQGNSA. The ends lost 5 bases at V and 7 bases at J; junction bases unmatched: 9.